The clone carrying this T cell receptor (beta chain) was counted at least ten times. The antigen is not known. TCRdb ran MiXCR on the reads and lists one entry per CDR3 protein. Here the sample spans approximately 240,000 distinct CDR3 sequences, 10% to 15% being singletons. The data were obtained in a study of T cell repertoires in cytomegalovirus infection. About the research overall: It was the public TCR beta signatures that indicated both CMV infection and matching HLA type.

The CDR3 consists of 15 residues. From germline, CDR1 is DFQATT and CDR2 SNEGSKA (reference sequence). V was pared by 6 bases and J by 2 bases, with 7 bases of the junction left unmatched. Points from the study as a whole: The ex vivo response was dominated by HLA-C-restricted CMV-specific TCR beta clonotypes. Cumulative public TCR beta family frequency identified carriers of CMV plus the relevant HLA.

This rearrangement joins TRBV20-1 to TRBJ2-3; 11 nucleotides agree with TRBD1. What was sequenced was PBMCs. This sequence was found in a human donor in good health (CMV status not recorded). Some clones in this sample may be carry-over from other donors' samples. The CDR3 loop reads CSAIGTGGPTDTQYF. The CDR3, as DNA: TGCAGTGCCATCGGGACAGGGGGTCCCACAGATACGCAGTATTTT.